These 20 T cell receptor beta chains originate from one sample sequenced in a study of cytomegalovirus exposure and HLA in healthy donors. The primer mix had 60 Vbeta and 13 Jbeta primers. The data were produced by immunoSEQ multiplex PCR, yet TCRdb's version contains in-frame clones alone and is incomplete. The sample lists about 140,000 clones, around four fifths occurring once. The specimen sequenced was PBMCs. These receptors were obtained from a male donor in good health and CMV-seronegative.

The rearrangement links TRBV11-1 to TRBJ1-1; D perhaps matches TRBD1 (6 bases). The CDR3 runs 13 residues. Germline values: CDR1 SGHAT, CDR2 FQDESV (reference sequence). V was pared by 1 base and J by 5 bases, with 8 bases between. The CDR3 region is CASSLVQGTEAFF. CDR3 DNA: TGTGCCAGCAGCTTAGTGCAGGGGACTGAAGCTTTCTTT.

The chain combines TRBV9 with TRBJ2-5; 13 positions match TRBD2. The germline V gene encodes CDR1 SGDLS and CDR2 YYNGEE. The CDR3 length is 18 residues. V dropped 0 bases and J dropped 2; count of bases not matched to a gene: 7. The chain's CDR3 is CASSVGNGGLAGQETQYF. Here the CDR3 DNA reads TGTGCCAGCAGCGTAGGTAACGGGGGACTAGCGGGACAAGAGACCCAGTACTTC.

CDR3: CASSFSPGHQEAYEQYF. CDR3 nucleotide sequence: TGTGCCAGCAGTTTTTCGCCAGGACACCAGGAAGCCTACGAGCAGTACTTC. V is TRBV28 and J is TRBJ2-7; D perhaps matches TRBD1 (5 bases). CDR3 length equals 17 residues. V lost 3 bases and J lost 2, with 20 bases in between. Germline V gene sequence: CDR1 MDHEN, CDR2 SYDVKM.

This chain links TRBV5-1 with TRBJ2-7; TRBD2 aligns across 10 bases. The CDR3 totals 14 residues. V dropped 0 bases and J dropped 3; count of bases not matched to a gene: 0. Germline V gives CDR1 SGHRS, CDR2 YFSETQ. In nucleotides, the CDR3 is TGCGCCAGCAGCTTGGCTAGCGGGAGCTACGAGCAGTACTTC. Protein: CASSLASGSYEQYF.

This chain joins TRBV11-2 and TRBJ2-1; a possible D gene is TRBD1 (6 bases). Germline V CDR1 and CDR2: SGHAT, FQNNGV. The CDR3 runs to 13 residues. The V end was cut by 4 bases, the J end by 10 bases, with 14 bases between. The CDR3 region is CASSYGGTSEQFF. The CDR3 region has the DNA TGTGCCAGCAGCTATGGGGGCACCTCCGAGCAGTTCTTC. The entire variable domain, with the rest obtained from reference TRBV11-2 and TRBJ2-1, is as follows: EAGVAQSPRYKIIEKRQSVAFWCNPISGHATLYWYQQILGQGPKLLIQFQNNGVVDDSQLPKDRFSAERLKGVDSTLKIQPAKLEDSAVYLCASSYGGTSEQFFGPGTRLTVL.

The chain carries TRBV15 and TRBJ1-5; D remains unclear. There are 16 residues in the CDR3. Trimming pared 5 bases from V and 4 bases from J, leaving 18 bases between. CDR1 is LNHNV and CDR2 is YYDKDF in the germline V gene (reference sequence). This CDR3 reads CATSPKMRVGNQPQHF. CDR3 in DNA: TGTGCCACCAGCCCGAAGATGAGGGTTGGGAATCAGCCCCAGCATTTT. The variable domain in full, completed from reference TRBV15 and TRBJ1-5, reads DAMVIQNPRYQVTQFGKPVTLSCSQTLNHNVMYWYQQKSSQAPKLLFHYYDKDFNNEADTPDNFQSRRPNTSFCFLDIRSPGLGDTAMYLCATSPKMRVGNQPQHFGDGTRLSIL.

The chain couples TRBV28 to TRBJ2-2; 9 bases line up with TRBD1. Germline trimming cut 5 bases from V and 4 bases from J; bases unmatched to any gene: 5. The CDR3 length is 15 residues. Looked up from germline, CDR1 is MDHEN and CDR2 is SYDVKM. CDR3 region: CASSGGQGFTGELFF. The CDR3 region has the DNA TGTGCCAGCAGTGGGGGACAGGGTTTCACCGGGGAGCTGTTTTTT.

The rearrangement joins TRBV14 to TRBJ1-1; possibly TRBD1 for D (6 bases). Germline values: CDR1 SGHDN, CDR2 FVKESK. V was clipped by 0 bases and J by 3 bases, with 20 bases between them. The CDR3 sequence is 18 residues long. In DNA, the CDR3 is TGTGCCAGCAGCCAAGAAGAAGGGGGGGCGGGAGGAGACACTGAAGCTTTCTTT. It codes for CASSQEEGGAGGDTEAFF.

Comments on this clone: A read error may account for a junction end that differs from germline. The V call is TRBV7-9, the J call TRBJ2-3, with D hard to call. Germline lookup yields CDR1 SEHNR and CDR2 FQNEAQ (reference sequence). This CDR3 is 13 amino acids long. CDR3 DNA sequence: TGTTCCAGCAGCCCCGACTTTAGAGTTACGCAGTATTTT. This encodes CSSSPDFRVTQYF.

The rearrangement uses TRBV18 and TRBJ2-5, with 7 bases fitting TRBD1. V lost 3 bases, J lost 1 base, and 8 bases stayed unmatched. The CDR3 is 16 amino acids. Germline assignment: CDR1 KGHSH and CDR2 LQKENI. CDR3 amino acids: CASSPVQGQTQETQYF. The CDR3 DNA follows: TGTGCCAGCTCACCGGTCCAGGGACAGACCCAAGAGACCCAGTACTTC.

A word on this clone: The CDR3 carries no conserved terminal phenylalanine or tryptophan, so it likely arises from a read error. The DNA is omitted, as the CDR3 cannot be located on it reliably, and the CDR3 follows TCRdb's listing. This chain uses TRBV2 with TRBJ1-2; the table calls TRBD1, which could not be checked here. The CDR3 spans 11 residues, counting both ends. Germline-derived CDR1 and CDR2 are SNHLY and FYNNEI. CDR3 region: CASSEALRTDL.

The chain joins TRBV25-1 to TRBJ2-7, with a possible D match to TRBD1 (6 bases). CDR3 length: 15 amino acids. Trimming took 4 bases from V and 6 from J, leaving 19 bases between them. Germline assignment: CDR1 MGHDK and CDR2 SYGVNS. CDR3 DNA sequence: TGTGCCAGCAGTGCAAGGACAGTTTGGGGCTCCGAGCAGTACTTC. Protein sequence: CASSARTVWGSEQYF.

For this clone: At one end, the junction sequence differs from germline, possibly due to a read error. J is TRBJ2-7 and V is TRBV7-9; D is possibly TRBD1 (6 bases). Per germline, CDR1 SEHNR and CDR2 FQNEAQ (reference sequence). The CDR3 runs 14 residues. The CDR3 DNA is TGTGTCAGCAGCTTCAGGGCAGGGGCGGGCGAGCAGTACTTC. Translation gives CVSSFRAGAGEQYF.

This clone was detected a few times. The J gene is TRBJ2-7, the V gene TRBV10-3, with D possibly TRBD1 on 5 matching bases. Germline lookup yields CDR1 ENHRY and CDR2 SYGVKD. CDR3 length: 14 amino acids. Trimming stripped 2 bases from V and 5 bases from J, with 13 bases between. The CDR3 loop is CAISEDQGHHEQYF. The DNA for the CDR3 is TGTGCCATCAGTGAGGATCAGGGTCACCACGAGCAGTACTTC.

The J gene is TRBJ2-1, the V gene TRBV27; 12 bases align to TRBD2. CDR1 and CDR2 (germline): MNHEY, SMNVEV (reference sequence). The trim removed 2 bases at V and 6 bases at J, leaving 8 bases unmatched. The CDR3 consists of 17 residues. The CDR3 reads CASSLGLAGGPVNEQFF. The CDR3 DNA sequence: TGTGCCAGCAGTTTAGGGCTAGCGGGAGGGCCGGTCAATGAGCAGTTCTTC.

V usage is TRBV5-1 and J usage is TRBJ1-4; D is unclear. Germline V gene sequence: CDR1 SGHRS, CDR2 YFSETQ. Between the trimmed V and J ends, which lost 0 bases and 0 bases, there was a span of 6 bases. CDR3 length: 15 residues. DNA of the CDR3: TGCGCCAGCAGCTTGGCGGTTTCAACTAATGAAAAACTGTTTTTT. This translates into CASSLAVSTNEKLFF.

This chain joins TRBV7-6 and TRBJ1-1, with 9 nucleotides matching TRBD1. This CDR3 spans 16 amino acids. J gave up 5 bases and V 1 base, and 8 bases lay outside the gene matches. CDR1 and CDR2 (germline): SGHVS, FNYEAQ. The CDR3 DNA reads TGTGCCAGCAGCTTAGATCCCGGGACAGGGATGACTGAAGCTTTCTTT. Amino acids: CASSLDPGTGMTEAFF.

The V and J genes are TRBV7-9 and TRBJ2-2, with 8 bases matching TRBD1. The CDR3 loop spans 16 amino acids. V was clipped by 2 bases and J by 7 bases; unmatched bases: 9. Germline V gene sequence: CDR1 SEHNR, CDR2 FQNEAQ (reference sequence). The CDR3 coding sequence is TGTGCCAGCAGCTTAAATCCGGGACAGGACAACGGGGAGCTGTTTTTT. Protein sequence: CASSLNPGQDNGELFF.

This clone was found a few times. The chain links TRBV19 to TRBJ2-7, with 11 nucleotides matching TRBD2. This CDR3 spans 15 amino acids. The ends lost 4 bases at V and 6 bases at J; junction bases unmatched: 8. Germline assignment: CDR1 LNHDA and CDR2 SQIVND (reference sequence). This CDR3 reads CASSTTSGSDPEQYF. The CDR3 DNA reads TGTGCCAGTAGTACAACTAGCGGGAGTGATCCCGAGCAGTACTTC.

This clone was found once. The chain recombines TRBV11-1 with TRBJ2-7, with D possibly matching TRBD1 (5 bases). Germline values: CDR1 SGHAT, CDR2 FQDESV (reference sequence). The germline V and J ends were trimmed by 5 bases and 2 bases, with 10 bases remaining between them. This CDR3 comprises 13 residues. The CDR3 here is CASSQDSPYEQYF. The CDR3 DNA reads as TGTGCCAGCAGCCAAGACAGCCCCTACGAGCAGTACTTC.